This T cell receptor (beta chain) was identified during a study of blood T cell repertoires in COVID-19. Study details: Italy, Spain and the United States were the sources of the convalescent and acute COVID-19 samples.

Trimming pared 7 bases from V and 5 bases from J, leaving 14 bases between. Germline CDR1 and CDR2: LGHDT and YNNKEL (reference sequence). This CDR3 has 13 residues. Assignments of participants to cohorts depended upon their own reported clinical history. Before being deemed recovered, Cohort 3 donors had two negative PCRs, clearance, or symptom resolution. The repertoire was sequenced with immunoSEQ multiplex PCR; TCRdb's copy has only in-frame clones and lacks some. This sample has roughly 330,000 clones, with nearly 90% found just once. This TCR came from a woman between 25 and 40 years old who had recovered from COVID-19. The rearrangement links TRBV3-1 (or the pseudogene TRBV3-2) to TRBJ1-1; D is unclear. Sample: PBMCs or T cells enriched from blood (not recorded which). In DNA form, the CDR3 reads TGTGCCAGCACCCCAGTGTCGAGGACTGAAGCTTTCTTT. It specifies CASTPVSRTEAFF.